Each of the 8 T cell receptor beta chains below was sequenced from the same sample in a study of cytomegalovirus exposure and HLA in healthy donors. The PCR had 60 Vbeta and 13 Jbeta primers. Measured with immunoSEQ multiplex PCR; TCRdb has only the in-frame clones, and not every one. In the table there are some 170,000 clones, 70% of which are singletons. Sequenced sample: PBMCs. These receptors all stem from a man aged 18 to 29 in good health and CMV-seropositive.

The chain recombines TRBV21-1 with TRBJ2-5; the table assigns TRBD1, which was not confirmed against the DNA. TRBV21-1 is recorded as a pseudogene. The length of the CDR3 is 17 residues. The CDR3 DNA reads TGTGCCAGCATCGGGACAGGGGGGCCTCAAGAAGTTCAGACCCAGTACTTC. Its protein is CASIGTGGPQEVQTQYF.

This clone was counted between two and nine times. J is TRBJ2-6 and V is TRBV10-3; a possible D gene is TRBD1 (5 bases). The CDR3 consists of 15 residues. Looked up from germline, CDR1 is ENHRY and CDR2 is SYGVKD. Trimming pared 6 bases from V and 2 bases from J, leaving 11 bases between. CDR3 DNA sequence: TGTGCCATCAGGCCAGACAGTGCTGGGGCCAACGTCCTGACTTTC. Its protein product is CAIRPDSAGANVLTF.

V gene TRBV9 combines with J gene TRBJ1-4; D is possibly TRBD1 (5 bases). The CDR3 totals 17 residues. The V gene lost 0 bases and the J gene lost 4 bases, with 16 bases spanning the gap. Looked up from germline, CDR1 is SGDLS and CDR2 is YYNGEE. CDR3 sequence: CASSVGQARGGNEKLFF. CDR3 nucleotide sequence: TGTGCCAGCAGCGTAGGTCAGGCGAGGGGAGGTAATGAAAAACTGTTTTTT.

The chain has TRBV11-3 and TRBJ2-3, with D possibly matching TRBD2 (6 bases). V lost 0 bases to trimming and J lost 4 bases, with 11 bases between them. The germline V gene encodes CDR1 SGHNT and CDR2 YENEEA. CDR3 length: 15 residues. For the CDR3, the DNA is TGTGCCAGCAGCTTAGACGGGAGAGGCTCAGATACGCAGTATTTT. Translation gives CASSLDGRGSDTQYF.

This clone was counted between two and nine times. The V call is TRBV4-2, the J call TRBJ2-6, with 9 bases fitting TRBD2. The V segment lost 2 bases and the J segment 0 bases; nucleotides outside the gene matches: 5. Germline V gives CDR1 LGHNA, CDR2 YNFKEQ. This CDR3 contains 18 residues. The CDR3 sequence: CASSQQAGGNSGANVLTF. DNA of the CDR3: TGTGCCAGCAGCCAACAAGCGGGGGGAAACTCTGGGGCCAACGTCCTGACTTTC.

Notes on this clone: An end of the junction differs from the germline gene, which may be a read error. The chain recombines TRBV6-1 with TRBJ1-3; D ambiguous. From germline, CDR1 is MNHNS and CDR2 SASEGT. The CDR3 is 14 residues long. In nucleotides, the CDR3 is TGTGCCAGCAGCGAAGGGAGGTCTGGAAACACCATATATTTT. It encodes CASSEGRSGNTIYF.

The chain is built from TRBV6-1 and TRBJ1-2, with 7 bases lining up with TRBD1. J lost 6 bases, V lost 6 bases, and 13 bases had no gene match. In germline, CDR1 is MNHNS, CDR2 SASEGT. This CDR3 contains 15 residues. CDR3 residues: CASRRTGTAWDGYTF. The CDR3 DNA reads TGTGCCAGCAGAAGAACCGGGACAGCCTGGGATGGCTACACCTTC.

The chain has TRBV11-3 and TRBJ1-1; TRBD1 matches at 8 bases. The CDR3 totals 14 residues. The germline V gene encodes CDR1 SGHNT and CDR2 YENEEA. After removal of 6 bases from V and 5 bases from J, the junction contained 8 bases not matched to a gene. Here the CDR3 reads CASSSDRERTEAFF. CDR3 coding DNA: TGTGCCAGCAGTTCGGACAGGGAACGGACTGAAGCTTTCTTT.